The next 2 T cell receptor beta chains were all read from a single sample in a study of cytomegalovirus exposure and HLA in healthy donors. It was with 60 Vbeta and 13 Jbeta primers that the PCR ran. Here immunoSEQ multiplex PCR was the method, and the copy in TCRdb shows in-frame clones only, minus some. This table has 100,000 to 150,000 clones, 70% to 80% appearing once. Sequencing used PBMCs. The receptor set was obtained from a man in his forties in good health and CMV-seropositive.

A single count supports this clone. In DNA form, the CDR3 reads TGTGCCAGCAGTTACGGGCTAGCGGAGGAGACCCAGTACTTC. Protein: CASSYGLAEETQYF. The V gene is TRBV6-6, the J gene TRBJ2-5, with 7 nucleotides matching TRBD2. CDR3 length: 14 amino acids. Trimming at V came to 2 bases and at J to 5 bases, leaving 5 bases not matched to a gene. Germline V gene data show CDR1 as MNHNY and CDR2 as SVGAGI (reference sequence).

This clone was seen more than once but under ten times. The chain uses TRBV29-1 and TRBJ1-1; 10 bases are shared with TRBD1. CDR3 length: 12 residues. Per germline, CDR1 SQVTM and CDR2 ANQGSEA. V lost 6 bases, J lost 7 bases, and 5 bases stayed unmatched. The CDR3 region is CSVGGQGDEAFF. DNA for the CDR3: TGCAGCGTGGGAGGACAGGGGGATGAAGCTTTCTTT.